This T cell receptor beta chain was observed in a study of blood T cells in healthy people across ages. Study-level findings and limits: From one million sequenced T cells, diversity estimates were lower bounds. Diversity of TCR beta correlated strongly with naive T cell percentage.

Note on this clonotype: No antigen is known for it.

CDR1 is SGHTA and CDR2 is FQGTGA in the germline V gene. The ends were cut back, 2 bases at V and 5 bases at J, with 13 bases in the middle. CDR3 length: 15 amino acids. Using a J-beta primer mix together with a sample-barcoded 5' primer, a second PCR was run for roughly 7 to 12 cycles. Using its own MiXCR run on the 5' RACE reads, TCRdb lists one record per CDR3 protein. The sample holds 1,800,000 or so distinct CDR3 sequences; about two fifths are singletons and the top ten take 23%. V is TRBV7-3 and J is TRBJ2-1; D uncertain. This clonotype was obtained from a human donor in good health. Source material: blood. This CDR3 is CASSLGVQSHNEQFF. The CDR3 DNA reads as TGTGCCAGCAGCTTAGGGGTCCAGTCCCACAATGAGCAGTTCTTC.